The 23 T cell receptor beta chains presented below share a single source sample, sequenced in a study of T cells in Graves' hyperthyroidism and ophthalmopathy. Amplification yielded TCR beta CDR3 regions, with RNA transcripts as the source. Researchers ran a first-round RT-PCR on the TCR CDR3 using the HTBI primer set. Using its own MiXCR run on the multiplex PCR reads, TCRdb lists one record per CDR3 protein. Among hundreds of thousands of distinct CDR3 sequences, approximately 14% were seen once, and the ten largest hold 13% to 15%. Sequencing input: blood. The receptor set was obtained from a woman aged 18-29 years with Graves' hyperthyroidism.

This chain's CDR3 is CASSVRAYEQYF. CDR3 sequence (DNA): TGTGCCAGCAGTGTGAGGGCCTACGAGCAGTACTTC. The chain recombines TRBV2 with TRBJ2-7; D is perhaps TRBD2 (5 bases). The V end lost 4 bases, the J end lost 2 bases, and 6 bases lay between the germline ends. The CDR3 is 12 residues long. Germline-derived CDR1 and CDR2 are SNHLY and FYNNEI.

This chain links TRBV11-2 with TRBJ2-5; a possible D gene is TRBD2 (5 bases). V was clipped by 2 bases and J by 2 bases, with 9 bases between them. This CDR3 is 14 amino acids long. The germline CDR1 and CDR2 sequences are SGHAT and FQNNGV. The CDR3 sequence is CASSLLAQQETQYF. The CDR3, as DNA: TGTGCCAGCAGCTTACTAGCCCAACAAGAGACCCAGTACTTC.

This clonotype was detected many times. The V call is TRBV11-3, the J call TRBJ1-1; no reliable D call. CDR3 length: 13 residues. Trimming cost V 5 bases and J 6 bases, with 13 bases left between them. Per the germline V gene, CDR1 is SGHNT and CDR2 is YENEEA. The CDR3 DNA reads TGTGCCAGCAGCCAACCCCCGAAGCCTGAAGCTTTCTTT. Protein: CASSQPPKPEAFF.

The chain has TRBV12-3 or TRBV12-4 and TRBJ1-4; unclear D gene. The CDR3 contains 15 residues. V was shortened by 4 bases and J by 10 bases, with 19 bases between the two germline ends. The CDR3 nucleotides are TGTGCCAGCAGTTCCTTGGAGGAGAACCTCGGAAAACTGTTTTTT. The encoded protein is CASSSLEENLGKLFF.

J is TRBJ1-3 and V is TRBV7-9; 7 bases agree with TRBD1. Trimming at V came to 1 base and at J to 2 bases, leaving 11 bases not matched to a gene. The CDR3 spans 18 residues. Germline V gene sequence: CDR1 SEHNR, CDR2 FQNEAQ (reference sequence). The CDR3 DNA reads as TGTGCCAGCAGCTTAGGTCTCAAGGACAGGCTGCCTGGAAACACCATATATTTT. It specifies CASSLGLKDRLPGNTIYF.

This clonotype occurred a few times. This rearrangement joins TRBV29-1 to TRBJ2-1, with 11 bases lining up with TRBD2. Germline CDR1 SQVTM, CDR2 ANQGSEA. J was trimmed by 0 bases and V by 2 bases; bases with no gene match: 3. CDR3 size: 16 residues. CDR3 loop: CSVELTSGSSYNEQFF. In DNA form, the CDR3 reads TGCAGCGTTGAACTCACTAGCGGGAGCTCCTACAATGAGCAGTTCTTC.

This sequence joins TRBV13 and TRBJ2-6; 7 nucleotides agree with TRBD1. Germline CDR1 is PRHDT and CDR2 is FYEKMQ (reference sequence). V shed 3 bases, J shed 0 bases, and the junction held 8 bases outside the gene matches. The CDR3 totals 18 residues. Here the CDR3 DNA reads TGTGCCAGCAGCTTCTATCAGGGGGTGGGCTCTGGGGCCAACGTCCTGACTTTC. Protein: CASSFYQGVGSGANVLTF. Combining the CDR3 with reference TRBV13 and TRBJ2-6 gives the whole variable domain AAGVIQSPRHLIKEKRETATLKCYPIPRHDTVYWYQQGPGQDPQFLISFYEKMQSDKGSIPDRFSAQQFSDYHSELNMSSLELGDSALYFCASSFYQGVGSGANVLTFGAGSRLTVL.

The rearrangement links TRBV29-1 to TRBJ1-5, with TRBD1 matching 7 bases. Germline lookup yields CDR1 SQVTM and CDR2 ANQGSEA. The CDR3 length is 14 residues. V shed 7 bases, J shed 1 base, and the junction held 7 bases outside the gene matches. The DNA for the CDR3 is TGCAGCGCCAAGGGGGCTGGCAGCAATCAGCCCCAGCATTTT. It encodes CSAKGAGSNQPQHF.

The sample holds a few counts of this clonotype. The rearrangement links TRBV7-3 to TRBJ2-2; the D call may be TRBD1 or TRBD2 (6 bases each). The CDR3 is 18 amino acids. CDR1 and CDR2 (germline): SGHTA, FQGTGA. Between the trimmed V and J ends, which lost 5 bases and 5 bases, there was a span of 24 bases. DNA for the CDR3: TGTGCCAGCAGCCTCTACCCCCCCTCAGGGGCGGGGACCGGGGAGCTGTTTTTT. This encodes CASSLYPPSGAGTGELFF.

The J gene is TRBJ1-1, the V gene TRBV9; no firm D call. The CDR3 covers 14 residues. V was trimmed by 0 bases and J by 6 bases, leaving 12 bases between them. Germline assignment: CDR1 SGDLS and CDR2 YYNGEE. CDR3 residues: CASSVVMALSEAFF. Here the CDR3 DNA reads TGTGCCAGCAGCGTAGTGATGGCCCTGTCTGAAGCTTTCTTT.

As regards this clonotype: A much more abundant neighbour one base away suggests this may be a read error. This sequence joins TRBV6-5 and TRBJ2-7; the D is unclear. The V gene's germline CDR1 is MNHEY and CDR2 SVGAGI. The CDR3 sequence is 16 residues long. Trimming took 0 bases from V and 2 from J, leaving 14 bases between them. In DNA form, the CDR3 reads TGTGCCAGCAGTTACTCGACCCCGTCCGAGGCCTACGAGCAGTACTTC. This codes for CASSYSTPSEAYEQYF.

In this sample, this clonotype turned up many times. V and J are TRBV6-1 and TRBJ1-2; D is unclear. This CDR3 contains 13 residues. Looked up from germline, CDR1 is MNHNS and CDR2 is SASEGT. V lost 5 bases to trimming and J lost 1 base, with 8 bases between them. The CDR3 sequence: CASSPGFNYGYTF. CDR3 nucleotides: TGTGCCAGCAGTCCAGGATTTAACTATGGCTACACCTTC.

The chain couples TRBV3-1 to TRBJ1-4; 8 bases are a match to TRBD1. V lost 5 bases and J lost 7; bases outside the gene matches: 9. This CDR3 is 15 amino acids long. The V gene's germline CDR1 is LGHDT and CDR2 YNNKEL (reference sequence). DNA of the CDR3: TGTGCCAGCAGCAGTACAGGGGGAGGGTCTGAAAAACTGTTTTTT. This translates into CASSSTGGGSEKLFF.

This clonotype has a handful of counts. The J gene is TRBJ2-3, the V gene TRBV5-1; TRBD1 aligns across 12 bases. The CDR3 sequence is 16 residues long. Germline V gene data show CDR1 as SGHRS and CDR2 as YFSETQ. V trimming: 1 base; J trimming: 4 bases; junction bases outside the gene matches: 4. The CDR3 loop is CASSLYGTGGSDTQYF. CDR3 bases: TGCGCCAGCAGCTTGTACGGGACAGGGGGCTCAGATACGCAGTATTTT. The whole variable domain, remainder taken from reference TRBV5-1 and TRBJ2-3, is KAGVTQTPRYLIKTRGQQVTLSCSPISGHRSVSWYQQTPGQGLQFLFEYFSETQRNKGNFPGRFSGRQFSNSRSEMNVSTLELGDSALYLCASSLYGTGGSDTQYFGPGTRLTVL.

As regards this clonotype: Possible read error: a much larger clone is one base away. V and J are TRBV27 and TRBJ1-2; 9 positions agree with TRBD1. The CDR3 is 14 residues long. Germline values: CDR1 MNHEY, CDR2 SMNVEV (reference sequence). The CDR3 spells CVSSIDRGVDGYTF. CDR3 coding DNA: TGTGTCAGCAGTATCGACAGGGGGGTCGATGGCTACACCTTC.

This clonotype occurred many times. The J gene is TRBJ1-2, the V gene TRBV5-1; no clear D gene. CDR1 and CDR2 from the germline V gene are SGHRS and YFSETQ. V was shortened by 0 bases and J by 4 bases, with 13 bases between the two germline ends. The CDR3 is made up of 15 amino acids. CDR3 coding DNA: TGCGCCAGCAGCTTGGGAATCACAGCAGTCTATGGCTACACCTTC. Residues: CASSLGITAVYGYTF.

Details on this clonotype: A junction end diverges from the germline sequence, so it may reflect a read error. J is TRBJ1-5 and V is TRBV12-3 or TRBV12-4, with a tentative D call TRBD1 (6 bases). This CDR3 region has 14 residues. The CDR3, as DNA: TGTGCCAGCAATTTAGAGGGGGGCGTTCAGCCCCAGCATTTT. It codes for CASNLEGGVQPQHF.

This clonotype was counted at least ten times. This sequence joins TRBV28 and TRBJ1-1; no clear D. V was cut by 7 bases and J by 7 bases, with 10 bases left in between. Germline CDR1 is MDHEN and CDR2 is SYDVKM. The CDR3 contains 11 residues. The DNA of the CDR3 is TGTGCCAGCACCCACGGCGATGAAGCTTTCTTT. Its translation: CASTHGDEAFF.

The chain couples TRBV6-2 or TRBV6-3 to TRBJ1-1, with D possibly matching TRBD1 (5 bases). Germline V gene sequence: CDR1 MNHEY, CDR2 SVGEGT. V gave up 2 bases and J gave up 0 bases, with 13 bases separating them. The CDR3 runs to 16 residues. The CDR3 protein is CASSYPAGRMNTEAFF. The CDR3 DNA reads TGTGCCAGCAGTTACCCGGCAGGGAGGATGAACACTGAAGCTTTCTTT.

The chain has TRBV12-3 or TRBV12-4 and TRBJ2-2; no reliable D call. This CDR3 is built from 16 residues. The V and J ends lost 2 bases and 2 bases respectively, with 12 bases between them. Here the CDR3 reads CASSLIVGINTGELFF. The CDR3 region has the DNA TGTGCCAGCAGTTTAATCGTGGGAATTAACACCGGGGAGCTGTTTTTT.

Only a few counts were recorded for this clonotype. The chain recombines TRBV5-1 with TRBJ1-4, with 7 bases lining up with TRBD1. This CDR3 is built from 14 residues. Germline CDR1 and CDR2: SGHRS and YFSETQ. J gave up 8 bases and V 4 bases, and 8 bases lay outside the gene matches. The CDR3 nucleotides are TGCGCCAGCAGCCCGGACGGACAGGAGGAAAAACTGTTTTTT. Encoded protein: CASSPDGQEEKLFF.

The chain joins TRBV12-5 to TRBJ1-2; the D gene is possibly TRBD1 (6 bases). V was trimmed by 5 bases and J by 2 bases, leaving 12 bases between them. The CDR3 extends over 14 amino acids. Germline loops: CDR1 LGHNT, CDR2 FRNRAP. The DNA for the CDR3 is TGTGCTAGTGGTGGCGGAGGGGGGAACTATGGCTACACCTTC. It yields the protein CASGGGGGNYGYTF.

This clonotype was seen at least ten times. The chain couples TRBV2 to TRBJ2-3; a weak D match, TRBD2 (6 bases). The length of the CDR3 is 15 residues. CDR1 SNHLY and CDR2 FYNNEI come from the germline V gene. The germline V and J ends were trimmed by 0 bases and 3 bases, with 10 bases remaining between them. CDR3 sequence reads: CASSEAHGGTDTQYF. The CDR3, as DNA: TGTGCCAGCAGTGAAGCGCACGGGGGTACAGATACGCAGTATTTT.